This is a list of T cell receptor beta chains from one sample in a study of blood T cells in healthy people across ages. TCRdb analysed the 5' RACE reads with MiXCR anew, one entry per CDR3 protein. The table has about 620,000 distinct CDR3 sequences, roughly half seen once. The sample was blood. The receptors originated from a woman aged 80 or older in good health. Each CDR3 is given with its conserved first and last residue. D genes are given only for firm matches. Only some rows state a clone size, as once, few, many or a class for expanded clones.

d_call j_call clone_size v_call cdr3_aa cdr3_nt
TRBD2 TRBJ2-4 - TRBV19 CASSKGLAGGEAKNIQYF TGTGCCAGTAGTAAGGGACTAGCGGGAGGTGAAGCCAAAAACATTCAGTACTTC
TRBD1 TRBJ2-7 many TRBV4-1 CASSHRDRGYEQYF TGCGCCAGCAGCCACAGGGACAGGGGCTACGAGCAGTACTTC
- TRBJ1-2 few TRBV4-1 CASSQGGSSDGYTF TGCGCCAGCAGCCAAGGGGGGTCGTCCGATGGCTACACCTTC
- TRBJ2-1 few TRBV18 CASSLSVDRSEQFF TGTGCCAGCTCACTCTCTGTGGACCGCAGTGAGCAGTTCTTC
TRBD2 TRBJ2-1 - TRBV9 CASSVGNSGDNEQFF TGTGCCAGCAGCGTAGGGAATAGCGGGGACAATGAGCAGTTCTTC
- TRBJ1-2 - TRBV6-2/TRBV6-3 CASSPRDGARHYGYTF TGTGCCAGCAGCCCAAGGGACGGCGCCAGGCACTATGGCTACACCTTC
- TRBJ1-5 - TRBV6-1 CASSAGIQPQHF TGTGCCAGCAGTGCAGGGATCCAGCCCCAGCATTTT
- TRBJ2-1 - TRBV6-4 CASIDSVEEVYNEQFF TGTGCCAGCATAGATTCGGTCGAAGAGGTATACAATGAGCAGTTCTTC
- TRBJ2-1 - TRBV21-1 CASSNWGRGPDNEQFF TGTGCCAGCAGCAATTGGGGCAGGGGGCCTGACAATGAGCAGTTCTTC
- TRBJ1-6 - TRBV10-2 CASRRDVNSPLHF TGCGCCAGCAGGAGGGACGTTAATTCACCCCTCCACTTT
- TRBJ1-1 - TRBV7-8 CASSHGHLNTEAFF TGTGCCAGCAGCCACGGACACCTTAACACTGAAGCTTTCTTT